Included here is one T cell receptor beta chain sequence, with context. The sample originates from a study of regulatory T cells in long-lasting Graves disease. Assembly of TCR beta libraries relied on iRepertoire HTBI primers together with Arm-PCR of CDR3 regions. TCRdb reprocessed the multiplex PCR reads via MiXCR and lists one record per CDR3 protein. The sample holds around 250,000 distinct CDR3 sequences; 20% are singletons and the top ten take about 15%. Time point indicated: newly diagnosed GD, antithyroid drugs for less than 3 months. With RNA extracted from PBMCs as input, the TCR library was made. The CDR3 is 15 amino acids. The germline gives CDR1 DFQATT, CDR2 SNEGSKA (reference sequence). The V segment lost 3 bases and the J segment 3 bases; nucleotides outside the gene matches: 8.

The sequence came from a female donor with Graves disease. V usage is TRBV20-1 and J usage is TRBJ2-3, with TRBD2 identical over 8 bases. Here the sequenced sample was peripheral blood mononuclear cells (PBMCs), taken at new diagnosis, from a patient treated with antithyroid drugs. The CDR3 protein is CSASINGRGTDTQYF. The CDR3 DNA follows: TGCAGTGCTAGTATCAACGGGAGGGGGACAGATACGCAGTATTTT.